This TCR beta chain was recorded in a study of CD8 T cells in ankylosing spondylitis. Study-wide findings and caveats: A TCR beta motif of eight or nine highly homologous variants seemed to mark ankylosing spondylitis blood.

TCRdb recomputed calls from the 5' RACE reads with MiXCR, one row per CDR3 protein. Seen here are more than 500,000 distinct CDR3 sequences, 5.3% observed once, and the top ten hold around 3.5%. There are many counts of this clonotype. Its antigen is currently unknown. The junction had 5 bases not matched to a gene; V was cut back by 5 bases and J by 4 bases. Germline assignment: CDR1 DFQATT and CDR2 SNEGSKA (reference sequence). The CDR3 contains 14 residues. This TCR was recovered from a male donor with ankylosing spondylitis. V is TRBV20-1 and J is TRBJ2-2, with 9 bases lining up with TRBD2. The sample taken for sequencing was blood, either unsorted or a sorted T cell fraction (not recorded which). Here the CDR3 DNA reads TGCAGTGCTGGACCGGGACTAGCCACCGGGGAGCTGTTTTTT. The encoded protein is CSAGPGLATGELFF.